This T cell receptor beta chain was identified in a study of molecular identifiers for immune sequencing clone quantification (dated by TCRdb to 2016 to 2019). Regarding the research as a whole: In a replicate experiment, RNA from roughly 20,000 or 100,000 naive CD8 T cells was split into five aliquots, four of which were sequenced. This methods study used CD8 T cells to benchmark TCR RNA copy counting and molecular-identifier clustering-based TCR repertoire sequencing (MIDCIRS).

Remarks on this clonotype: Its antigen remains undetermined. Relative to the germline gene, one junction end is altered; a read error may explain this.

The library was made by PCR. Sequenced on a NextSeq 500. Preparation of bulk TCR libraries followed a previously described approach, with the TCR primers listed in Table S5. Total RNA was purified with the Qiagen AllPrep DNA/RNA kit. Before any analysis, reads coming from multiple sequencing runs of the same library were combined into one pool. Regarding the original processing steps: Only reads with exact TCR constant sequence were kept, trimmed to 150 nt, and grouped by their 12-nt molecular barcodes. Within each barcode group, reads were sub-clustered at a 15% Levenshtein threshold, and quality-weighted consensus sequences were built per RNA molecule. Non-functional sequences were filtered out, along with any lower-count sequence sitting one edit away from another sequence. On the basis of fitting two negative binomial distributions, barcode sub-clusters with fewer than 20% of the maximum read count were discarded. TCRdb applied fastp at Q25 and MiXCR to the public reads, then kept only in-frame beta chains. Each CDR3 protein gets just one entry, which takes the most common genes and DNA from the rows behind it. TCRdb, not the authors, supplied the V and J calls. Present in this sample are some 94,000 distinct CDR3 sequences, approximately 23% of which were seen just once. The ten largest clonotypes hold roughly 0.8% of the sample.

Libraries of naive CD8 T cells were built from approximately 20,000 to 1,000,000 sorted cells, with 10%, 30% or 50% of the purified RNA used. Naive CD8 T cells, defined as CD8+CD4-CCR7+CD45RA+, were FACS-sorted into RLT Plus buffer on a BD FACSAria II. To test detection sensitivity, Jurkat RNA equal to ten TCR copies was added to samples of about 20,000-1,000,000 naive CD8 T cells. CD8 T cells were enriched using RosetteSep CD8+ T Cell Enrichment Cocktail and Ficoll-Paque, and the enriched cells then underwent ACK red cell lysis. As encoded in the germline V gene (reference sequence), CDR1 is DFQATT while CDR2 is SNEGSKA. The CDR3 spans 14 residues, from the cysteine through the phenylalanine. Only CDR3 DNA remains: 42 bases, in frame from the first base. Study-wide conclusions, independent of this receptor: In CMV-specific effector cells, clones with more than 20 RNA copies accounted for over 99% of molecules, whereas in naive cells such clones accounted for under 1%. The naive libraries included spiked-in Jurkat TCR RNA (around 9 copies' worth), and this RNA is not part of the donor repertoire. Even against a background of some 1 million naive CD8 T cells, spiked-in Jurkat TCR RNA amounting to a single cell's worth was reported to be detectable. Modeling estimated roughly 3 recovered TCR RNA copies per cell, compared with around 9.7 by digital PCR, which implies 30% to 35% capture efficiency. When barcode sub-clustering was left out, chimeric consensus sequences inflated TCR diversity, with chimeras reaching as high as 47%. Highly expanded clone sizes could be underestimated because identical TCR molecules may share a barcode.

The sequencing sample was made of naive CD8+ T cells from blood, with Jurkat cell RNA spiked in. The cell subset or site label, read with the paper, signifies: FACS-sorted CD8+CD4-CCR7+CD45RA+ naive T cells. The chain links TRBV20-1 with TRBJ2-3; 5 matching bases give a weak D call of TRBD2. This clonotype was sampled from a human donor in good health. Some libraries in this study had Jurkat cell RNA spiked in. The nucleotide sequence reads as follows: TGCAGTGCTAGAGATCTCCGGGGAACAGATGCGCAGTATTTT. Its coded protein is CSARDLRGTDAQYF.